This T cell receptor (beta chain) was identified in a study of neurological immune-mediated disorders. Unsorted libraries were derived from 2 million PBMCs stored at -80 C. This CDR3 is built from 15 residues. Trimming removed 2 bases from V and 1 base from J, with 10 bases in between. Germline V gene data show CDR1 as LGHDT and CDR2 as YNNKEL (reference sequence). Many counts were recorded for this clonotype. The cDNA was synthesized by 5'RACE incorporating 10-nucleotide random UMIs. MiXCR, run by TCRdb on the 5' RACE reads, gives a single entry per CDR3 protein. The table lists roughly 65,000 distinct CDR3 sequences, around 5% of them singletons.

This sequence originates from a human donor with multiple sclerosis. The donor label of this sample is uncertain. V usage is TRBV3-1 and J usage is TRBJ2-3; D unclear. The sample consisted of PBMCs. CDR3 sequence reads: CASSQRGVGTDTQYF. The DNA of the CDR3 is TGTGCCAGCAGCCAACGTGGCGTCGGCACAGATACGCAGTATTTT.